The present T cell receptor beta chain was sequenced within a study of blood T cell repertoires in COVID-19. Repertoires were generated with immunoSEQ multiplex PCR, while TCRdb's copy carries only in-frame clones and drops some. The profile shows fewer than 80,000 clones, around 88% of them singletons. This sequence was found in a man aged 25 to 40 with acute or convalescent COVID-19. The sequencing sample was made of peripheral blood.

In DNA, the CDR3 is TGTGCCAGCTCACCACGGTCTCAGGGGGCGCTTGAAAAACTGTTTTTT. This codes for CASSPRSQGALEKLFF. The V call is TRBV18, the J call TRBJ1-4, with 8 bases aligning to TRBD1. The ends lost 1 base at V and 7 bases at J; junction bases unmatched: 8. This CDR3 contains 16 residues. The germline V gene encodes CDR1 KGHSH and CDR2 LQKENI.